A selection of T cell receptor beta chains follows, all from one sample in a study of molecular identifiers for immune sequencing clone quantification. MiXCR, run by TCRdb on the PCR reads, gives a single entry per CDR3 protein. The sample has some 580,000 distinct CDR3 sequences; less than 30% are singletons. Material for sequencing was naive CD8+ T cells from blood, with Jurkat cell RNA spiked in. The receptors here all came from a human donor in good health. Some libraries in this study had Jurkat cell RNA spiked in. Both conserved end residues are part of each CDR3. The D gene is left open where the match is weak. Clone size is not always given. Where it is, it says once, few, many or a class for expanded clones.

clone size	V gene	D gene	J gene	CDR3 protein	CDR3 DNA
many	TRBV4-3	-	TRBJ1-2	CASSQDLTARIGYTF	TGCGCCAGCAGCCAAGATCTTACGGCCCGAATTGGCTACACCTTC
-	TRBV7-9	-	TRBJ1-4	CASSLADGGNEKLFF	TGTGCCAGCAGCTTAGCGGACGGCGGTAATGAAAAACTGTTTTTT
-	TRBV9	TRBD2	TRBJ2-5	CASSVEEGGEGETQYF	TGTGCCAGCAGCGTAGAAGAGGGCGGGGAGGGCGAGACCCAGTACTTC
-	TRBV7-9	-	TRBJ2-7	CASSPRGAESYEQYF	TGTGCCAGCAGCCCAAGGGGGGCAGAATCCTACGAGCAGTACTTC
few	TRBV3-1	-	TRBJ2-2	CASSSLAGPNTGELFF	TGTGCCAGCAGCAGCCTGGCAGGACCGAACACCGGGGAGCTGTTTTTT
-	TRBV6-5	-	TRBJ2-3	CASSYQSDGYTQYF	TGTGCCAGCAGTTACCAATCGGACGGATATACGCAGTATTTT
many	TRBV12-3/TRBV12-4	TRBD1	TRBJ1-2	CATQGGYGYTF	TGTGCCACACAGGGGGGCTATGGCTACACCTTC
few	TRBV6-2/TRBV6-3	-	TRBJ2-5	CASSYIRGRGETQYF	TGTGCCAGCAGTTACATCAGGGGTAGGGGAGAGACCCAGTACTTC
few	TRBV9	TRBD2	TRBJ2-5	CASSVVAGGLETQYF	TGTGCCAGCAGCGTAGTAGCGGGGGGGCTAGAGACCCAGTACTTC
-	TRBV11-2	TRBD1	TRBJ2-3	CASSPGTGEEDTQYF	TGTGCCAGCAGCCCAGGGACAGGGGAAGAAGATACGCAGTATTTT
many	TRBV4-1	TRBD1	TRBJ1-1	CASSHRPGQGEGGRNTEAFF	TGCGCCAGCAGCCATCGTCCAGGACAGGGGGAGGGCGGCCGAAACACTGAAGCTTTCTTT
many	TRBV12-3/TRBV12-4	TRBD2	TRBJ2-3	CASSIVQGLGTDTQYF	TGTGCCAGCAGTATCGTACAGGGACTAGGCACAGATACGCAGTATTTT
many	TRBV2	-	TRBJ2-7	CASSERGARIHEQYF	TGTGCCAGCAGTGAAAGGGGGGCAAGGATCCACGAGCAGTACTTC
many	TRBV30	TRBD1	TRBJ1-1	CAWGQGPEAFF	TGTGCCTGGGGACAGGGGCCCGAAGCTTTCTTT
-	TRBV27	TRBD1	TRBJ2-1	CASSLFWTGGESEQFF	TGTGCCAGCAGTTTATTCTGGACAGGGGGTGAGTCTGAGCAGTTCTTC
few	TRBV7-9	-	TRBJ2-7	CASSLVGRGSKYEQYF	TGTGCCAGCAGCTTAGTGGGTCGGGGTTCAAAGTACGAGCAGTACTTC
few	TRBV20-1	TRBD1	TRBJ1-2	CSARDPLTGVGGYTF	TGCAGTGCTAGAGACCCGTTGACAGGGGTCGGTGGCTACACCTTC
-	TRBV9	-	TRBJ2-7	CASSLQFAGEQYF	TGTGCCAGCAGCCTCCAGTTTGCCGGCGAGCAGTACTTC
few	TRBV12-3/TRBV12-4	-	TRBJ1-1	CASSLIGSGDIPEAFF	TGTGCCAGCAGTTTAATAGGGAGTGGCGATATCCCTGAAGCTTTCTTT
-	TRBV28	-	TRBJ1-1	CASSLVKGGTEAFF	TGTGCCAGCAGTTTAGTAAAGGGAGGCACTGAAGCTTTCTTT
many	TRBV6-1	-	TRBJ1-5	CASSENTGLSMYQPQHF	TGTGCCAGCAGTGAGAATACAGGACTCTCAATGTATCAGCCCCAGCATTTT
-	TRBV6-2/TRBV6-3	-	TRBJ2-1	CASSYAPNGQFF	TGTGCCAGCAGTTACGCCCCCAATGGGCAGTTCTTC
-	TRBV9	-	TRBJ2-2	CASSVVAGSNTGELYF	TGTGCCAGCAGCGTAGTGGCAGGGTCCAACACCGGGGAGCTGTATTTT
many	TRBV12-3/TRBV12-4	-	TRBJ2-5	CASSLGAGHETQYF	TGTGCCAGCAGTTTAGGGGCAGGCCACGAGACCCAGTACTTC
few	TRBV12-3/TRBV12-4	-	TRBJ2-7	CASSLGAGAEQYF	TGTGCCAGCAGTTTAGGGGCAGGGGCCGAGCAGTACTTC
many	TRBV30	-	TRBJ2-7	CAWSVWLGSEQYF	TGTGCCTGGAGTGTCTGGCTCGGCAGCGAGCAGTACTTC
few	TRBV19	-	TRBJ2-2	CASSIGWDEGAGELFF	TGTGCCAGTAGTATAGGTTGGGACGAAGGGGCCGGGGAGCTGTTTTTT
few	TRBV27	-	TRBJ2-3	CASSFVAGTDTQYF	TGTGCCAGCAGTTTTGTCGCTGGCACAGATACGCAGTATTTT
-	TRBV12-3/TRBV12-4	-	TRBJ2-7	CASSNPGTGYEQYF	TGTGCCAGCAGTAACCCCGGGACGGGCTACGAGCAGTACTTC
-	TRBV2	-	TRBJ2-1	CASTGNLARTDIHERFF	TGTGCCAGCACCGGAAATCTAGCACGTACCGATATCCATGAGCGGTTCTTC
-	TRBV12-2	-	TRBJ2-3	CASRIVSDGADTQYF	TGTGCAAGTCGGATAGTCTCCGACGGGGCAGATACGCAGTATTTT
-	TRBV19	-	TRBJ2-1	CASSKAGTSEQFF	TGTGCCAGTAGTAAGGCAGGGACGAGTGAGCAGTTCTTC
many	TRBV7-9	TRBD2	TRBJ2-4	CASSSSGGIAKNIQYF	TGTGCCAGCAGTTCCAGCGGGGGGATAGCCAAAAACATTCAGTACTTC
-	TRBV12-3/TRBV12-4	-	TRBJ2-7	CACSPRRATYEQYF	TGTGCCTGCAGCCCCCGGAGGGCGACCTACGAGCAGTACTTC
many	TRBV6-5	TRBD1	TRBJ2-3	CAISGTGADTQYF	TGTGCCATTTCGGGGACAGGGGCAGATACGCAGTATTTT
few	TRBV7-9	-	TRBJ1-1	CASSSPSRVLNTEAFF	TGTGCCAGCAGCTCGCCCTCCAGGGTTTTGAACACTGAAGCTTTCTTT
many	TRBV6-2/TRBV6-3	-	TRBJ2-7	CASSYESHEQYF	TGTGCCAGCAGTTACGAGTCCCACGAGCAGTACTTC
many	TRBV20-1	-	TRBJ1-1	CSARAGSEAFF	TGCAGTGCTAGAGCGGGCTCCGAAGCTTTCTTT
many	TRBV6-5	-	TRBJ1-4	CASSNPEDEKLFF	TGTGCCAGCAGTAACCCAGAAGATGAAAAACTGTTTTTT
many	TRBV10-3	-	TRBJ2-7	CAISGTGEYEQYF	TGTGCCATCAGTGGAACAGGCGAGTACGAGCAGTACTTC
many	TRBV2	TRBD1	TRBJ1-2	CASEGQGGYGYTF	TGTGCCAGCGAAGGACAGGGAGGTTATGGCTACACCTTC
-	TRBV5-4	-	TRBJ1-1	CASSLTGSNTEAFF	TGTGCCAGCAGCTTGACGGGTTCGAACACTGAAGCTTTCTTT